A selection of T cell receptor beta chains follows, all from one sample in a study of cytomegalovirus exposure and HLA in healthy donors. The method was immunoSEQ multiplex PCR; TCRdb's version includes in-frame clones alone and lacks a portion of them. The profile shows 150,000 to 200,000 clones, about 75% of them singletons. The material sequenced was PBMCs. The receptors shown here come from a female donor in good health and CMV-seronegative. Both conserved end residues are part of each CDR3. A D gene is named only where the DNA matches it firmly. Size values are once, few and many counts, or a class for expanded clones, and some rows have none.

v_call: TRBV6-5
j_call: TRBJ1-6
clone_size: few
d_call: TRBD1
cdr3_nt: TGTGCCAGCAGTAGGACAGGGGGCGAGTCACCCCTCCACTTT
cdr3_aa: CASSRTGGESPLHF

v_call: TRBV29-1
j_call: TRBJ2-7
clone_size: .
d_call: TRBD2
cdr3_nt: TGCAGCGTTGGAGGGAGGCCAGGCGGGAGGGCCTACGAGCAGTACTTC
cdr3_aa: CSVGGRPGGRAYEQYF

v_call: TRBV7-9
j_call: TRBJ2-3
clone_size: .
d_call: .
cdr3_nt: TGTGCCAGCAGGGGGGGTTCTAGCACAGATACGCAGTATTTT
cdr3_aa: CASRGGSSTDTQYF

v_call: TRBV30
j_call: TRBJ1-2
clone_size: .
d_call: .
cdr3_nt: TGTGCCTGGGGACAAGGGGACACCGATGGCTACACCTTC
cdr3_aa: CAWGQGDTDGYTF

v_call: TRBV19
j_call: TRBJ1-4
clone_size: .
d_call: TRBD1
cdr3_nt: TGTGCCAGTAGAAGGGGGACAGGGACTGAAAAACTGTTTTTT
cdr3_aa: CASRRGTGTEKLFF

v_call: TRBV7-3
j_call: TRBJ1-2
clone_size: .
d_call: TRBD1
cdr3_nt: TGTGCCAGCAGCTCAGGGACAGGGGATGGCTACACCTTC
cdr3_aa: CASSSGTGDGYTF

v_call: TRBV6-5
j_call: TRBJ2-3
clone_size: .
d_call: .
cdr3_nt: TGTGCCAGCAGACGACCAGAGGGCACAGATACGCAGTATTTT
cdr3_aa: CASRRPEGTDTQYF

v_call: TRBV25-1
j_call: TRBJ2-1
clone_size: .
d_call: .
cdr3_nt: TGTGCCAGCAGTGAATATGGACAGTTATACAATGAGCAGTTCTTC
cdr3_aa: CASSEYGQLYNEQFF

v_call: TRBV5-6
j_call: TRBJ2-7
clone_size: .
d_call: .
cdr3_nt: TGTGCCAGCAGCTTGGGACAAACCTCCTACGAGCAGTACTTC
cdr3_aa: CASSLGQTSYEQYF

v_call: TRBV18
j_call: TRBJ2-3
clone_size: few
d_call: TRBD2
cdr3_nt: TGTGCCAGCTCCCAGATTAGCGGGACGGAATCTAGCACAGATACGCAGTATTTT
cdr3_aa: CASSQISGTESSTDTQYF

v_call: TRBV7-9
j_call: TRBJ2-3
clone_size: .
d_call: TRBD2
cdr3_nt: TGTGCCAGCAGCTTAGGACTAGCGGGATACACAGATACGCAGTATTTT
cdr3_aa: CASSLGLAGYTDTQYF

v_call: TRBV19
j_call: TRBJ2-7
clone_size: few
d_call: TRBD2
cdr3_nt: TGTGCCAGTAGTATCCTAGCGGGAGGGGGCTTCTACGAGCAGTACTTC
cdr3_aa: CASSILAGGGFYEQYF

v_call: TRBV6-1
j_call: TRBJ2-7
clone_size: .
d_call: .
cdr3_nt: TGTGCCAGCAGCGCCGGGGGGACACTCACCTACGAGCAGTACTTC
cdr3_aa: CASSAGGTLTYEQYF

v_call: TRBV6-5
j_call: TRBJ1-2
clone_size: .
d_call: TRBD1
cdr3_nt: TGTGCCAGCAGTTTCGAACAGGGGGCGTACTATGGCTACACCTTC
cdr3_aa: CASSFEQGAYYGYTF

v_call: TRBV5-1
j_call: TRBJ1-1
clone_size: .
d_call: .
cdr3_nt: TGCGCCAGCAGCTTCACAGGGACGAACACTGAAGCTTTCTTT
cdr3_aa: CASSFTGTNTEAFF

v_call: TRBV7-3
j_call: TRBJ1-1
clone_size: once
d_call: TRBD1
cdr3_nt: TGTGCCAGCAGTCCGGGACAGGGATTGAACACTGAAGCTTTCTTT
cdr3_aa: CASSPGQGLNTEAFF

v_call: TRBV6-4
j_call: TRBJ2-2
clone_size: .
d_call: .
cdr3_nt: TGTGCCAGCAAAGCTGACAGTTCAATCGGGGAGCTGTTTTTT
cdr3_aa: CASKADSSIGELFF

v_call: TRBV23-1
j_call: TRBJ2-1
clone_size: .
d_call: .
cdr3_nt: TGCGCCAGCAGTCAATCAGGGGGCTCCTACAATGAGCAGTTCTTC
cdr3_aa: CASSQSGGSYNEQFF

v_call: TRBV5-1
j_call: TRBJ2-1
clone_size: once
d_call: .
cdr3_nt: TGCGCCAGCAGTCTCAATCCCGCGGGCTCCTACAATGAGCAGTTCTTC
cdr3_aa: CASSLNPAGSYNEQFF

v_call: TRBV11-2
j_call: TRBJ2-6
clone_size: once
d_call: .
cdr3_nt: TGTGCCAGCACCCCTGGGCAGTCGGCCAACGTCCTGACTTTC
cdr3_aa: CASTPGQSANVLTF

v_call: TRBV6-1
j_call: TRBJ1-1
clone_size: .
d_call: .
cdr3_nt: TGTGCCAGCAAAAGGGGGGGCACTGAAGCTTTCTTT
cdr3_aa: CASKRGGTEAFF

v_call: TRBV9
j_call: TRBJ2-7
clone_size: .
d_call: TRBD2
cdr3_nt: TGTGCCAGCAGCGTAGGCGGGACTAGGTACGAGCAGTACTTC
cdr3_aa: CASSVGGTRYEQYF

v_call: TRBV28
j_call: TRBJ2-5
clone_size: .
d_call: .
cdr3_nt: TGTGCCAGCAGTGGGGGGGACACGATAAAAGAGACCCAGTACTTC
cdr3_aa: CASSGGDTIKETQYF

v_call: TRBV15
j_call: TRBJ2-2
clone_size: .
d_call: .
cdr3_nt: TGTGCCACCAGCAGGAGACTACCGGCTGGGAGGGAGCTGTTTTTT
cdr3_aa: CATSRRLPAGRELFF

v_call: TRBV19
j_call: TRBJ1-5
clone_size: .
d_call: .
cdr3_nt: TGTGCCAGTAGTATTCTGGTCGGGGCCCAGCATTTT
cdr3_aa: CASSILVGAQHF

v_call: TRBV7-9
j_call: TRBJ2-2
clone_size: once
d_call: .
cdr3_nt: TGTGCCAGCAGCCATTCCACCGAGCAGGCCCAGGAGCTGTTTTTT
cdr3_aa: CASSHSTEQAQELFF

v_call: TRBV5-1
j_call: TRBJ2-1
clone_size: .
d_call: .
cdr3_nt: TGCGCCAGCAGCTTATTCGGGGACAATGAGCAGTTCTTC
cdr3_aa: CASSLFGDNEQFF

v_call: TRBV5-5
j_call: TRBJ2-3
clone_size: few
d_call: .
cdr3_nt: TGTGCCAGCAGCAGGGACGCGGGGAACACAGATACGCAGTATTTT
cdr3_aa: CASSRDAGNTDTQYF

v_call: TRBV5-1
j_call: TRBJ1-5
clone_size: .
d_call: TRBD1
cdr3_nt: TGCGCCAGCAGCTTAACAGGGGGCGCTGGACGGCCCCAGCATTTT
cdr3_aa: CASSLTGGAGRPQHF

v_call: TRBV7-2
j_call: TRBJ2-7
clone_size: .
d_call: .
cdr3_nt: TGTGCCAGCAGCTTGGACATTACCTACGAGCAGTACTTC
cdr3_aa: CASSLDITYEQYF

v_call: TRBV9
j_call: TRBJ2-5
clone_size: .
d_call: TRBD2
cdr3_nt: TGTGCCAGCAGCCCTCACTTACTAGCGGGTCAAGAGACCCAGTACTTC
cdr3_aa: CASSPHLLAGQETQYF

v_call: TRBV5-6
j_call: TRBJ2-2
clone_size: .
d_call: .
cdr3_nt: TGTGCCAGCACCTACCGAGGTTTTTTAGTAGGGGAGCTGTTTTTT
cdr3_aa: CASTYRGFLVGELFF

v_call: TRBV5-1
j_call: TRBJ2-7
clone_size: few
d_call: .
cdr3_nt: TGCGCCAGCAGCTTTGGGGGCGAGCAGTACTTC
cdr3_aa: CASSFGGEQYF

v_call: TRBV10-3
j_call: TRBJ1-2
clone_size: .
d_call: TRBD1
cdr3_nt: TGTGCCATCAGTCTCCCGGGACAGGGGATCTATGGCTACACCTTC
cdr3_aa: CAISLPGQGIYGYTF

v_call: TRBV5-1
j_call: TRBJ2-7
clone_size: .
d_call: .
cdr3_nt: TGCGCCAGCAGCCGGGCCTGGAGGGGTGTCGAGCAGTACTTC
cdr3_aa: CASSRAWRGVEQYF

v_call: TRBV5-1
j_call: TRBJ1-3
clone_size: .
d_call: .
cdr3_nt: TGCGCCAGCAGCTTATCCCCAGTAAAAATCCGAAACACCATATATTTT
cdr3_aa: CASSLSPVKIRNTIYF

v_call: TRBV4-1
j_call: TRBJ2-2
clone_size: few
d_call: TRBD2
cdr3_nt: TGCGCCAGCAGCCAAGTGGTCCTAGCGGGGGCAGCCGGGGAGCTGTTTTTT
cdr3_aa: CASSQVVLAGAAGELFF

v_call: TRBV10-3
j_call: TRBJ1-2
clone_size: once
d_call: .
cdr3_nt: TGTGCCATCAGTGAGTCACCGAGGGAATGGGGCTATGGCTACACCTTC
cdr3_aa: CAISESPREWGYGYTF

v_call: TRBV5-1
j_call: TRBJ2-5
clone_size: .
d_call: TRBD1
cdr3_nt: TGCGCCAGCACCTCGACAGGGATTTGGGAGACCCAGTACTTC
cdr3_aa: CASTSTGIWETQYF

v_call: TRBV15
j_call: TRBJ2-1
clone_size: .
d_call: TRBD1
cdr3_nt: TGTGCCACCAGCAAGCGACAGGGAATAAACAATGAGCAGTTCTTC
cdr3_aa: CATSKRQGINNEQFF

v_call: TRBV18
j_call: TRBJ2-1
clone_size: .
d_call: TRBD1
cdr3_nt: TGTGCCAGCTCACCCCGGGACAGGGCGTACAATGAGCAGTTCTTC
cdr3_aa: CASSPRDRAYNEQFF

v_call: TRBV6-1
j_call: TRBJ1-2
clone_size: .
d_call: .
cdr3_nt: TGTGCCAGCAGTGATTTGGGGACACTTCCACCGCATGACTATGGCTACACCTTC
cdr3_aa: CASSDLGTLPPHDYGYTF

v_call: TRBV6-6
j_call: TRBJ1-6
clone_size: few
d_call: .
cdr3_nt: TGTGCCAGCAGTTCCTCAGAGTTTTCACCCCTCCACTTT
cdr3_aa: CASSSSEFSPLHF

v_call: TRBV7-9
j_call: TRBJ1-1
clone_size: .
d_call: .
cdr3_nt: TGTGCCAGCAGCCCGCTAAGCGGCAGGGGTTTTGGCACTGAAGCTTTCTTT
cdr3_aa: CASSPLSGRGFGTEAFF

v_call: TRBV18
j_call: TRBJ1-1
clone_size: .
d_call: .
cdr3_nt: TGTGCCAGCTCATCCGCGGCGGTTCAGAACACTGAAGCTTTCTTT
cdr3_aa: CASSSAAVQNTEAFF

v_call: TRBV7-2
j_call: TRBJ2-7
clone_size: .
d_call: TRBD2
cdr3_nt: TGTGCCAGCAGCTTTGCGGGAGGAGACTACGAGCAGTACTTC
cdr3_aa: CASSFAGGDYEQYF

v_call: TRBV10-2
j_call: TRBJ1-3
clone_size: many
d_call: .
cdr3_nt: TGCGCCAGCACCCCGGGGTTCTCTGGAAACACCATATATTTT
cdr3_aa: CASTPGFSGNTIYF

v_call: TRBV9
j_call: TRBJ2-1
clone_size: few
d_call: .
cdr3_nt: TGTGCCAGCAGCGTAGGCGGGGGCCCCTACAATGAGCAGTTCTTC
cdr3_aa: CASSVGGGPYNEQFF

v_call: TRBV6-5
j_call: TRBJ2-2
clone_size: few
d_call: TRBD1
cdr3_nt: TGTGCCAGCAGTTACGACAGGGACACCGGGGAGCTGTTTTTT
cdr3_aa: CASSYDRDTGELFF

v_call: TRBV19
j_call: TRBJ2-5
clone_size: .
d_call: TRBD2
cdr3_nt: TGTGCCAGTAGATCCGCCAGGACTAGTCAAGAGACCCAGTACTTC
cdr3_aa: CASRSARTSQETQYF

v_call: TRBV4-2
j_call: TRBJ2-7
clone_size: few
d_call: TRBD2
cdr3_nt: TGTGCCAGCAGTCCCCTCGGGGGGGAGCAGTACTTC
cdr3_aa: CASSPLGGEQYF

v_call: TRBV7-8
j_call: TRBJ2-7
clone_size: .
d_call: TRBD2
cdr3_nt: TGTGCCAGCACCCGAATAGCGGGCCTTTCCTACGAGCAGTACTTC
cdr3_aa: CASTRIAGLSYEQYF

v_call: TRBV2
j_call: TRBJ1-5
clone_size: .
d_call: .
cdr3_nt: TGTGCCAGCAGTGCGGAACAGGGAAATCAGCCCCAGCATTTT
cdr3_aa: CASSAEQGNQPQHF

v_call: TRBV30
j_call: TRBJ1-1
clone_size: .
d_call: .
cdr3_nt: TGTGCCTGGATTATCTGGGGGGCTGAAGCTTTCTTT
cdr3_aa: CAWIIWGAEAFF

v_call: TRBV5-1
j_call: TRBJ2-2
clone_size: few
d_call: TRBD1
cdr3_nt: TGCGCCACTTACAGGGGGCCGAACACCGGGGAGCTGTTTTTT
cdr3_aa: CATYRGPNTGELFF

v_call: TRBV30
j_call: TRBJ1-2
clone_size: few
d_call: TRBD1
cdr3_nt: TGTGCCTGGAGCGGCGACAGGGTATCTCGAGGCTACACCTTC
cdr3_aa: CAWSGDRVSRGYTF

v_call: TRBV30
j_call: TRBJ1-5
clone_size: few
d_call: TRBD1
cdr3_nt: TGTGCCTGGACAAGGCAGGGGGCCGGGCAGCCCCAGCATTTT
cdr3_aa: CAWTRQGAGQPQHF